This T cell receptor (beta chain) appears in the sequencing data of a study of T cells in Graves' hyperthyroidism and ophthalmopathy. The CDR3 contains 16 residues. In germline, CDR1 is SGHKS, CDR2 YYEKEE (reference sequence). V trimming: 3 bases; J trimming: 0 bases; junction bases outside the gene matches: 3. Stable disease denoted Graves' hyperthyroidism without ophthalmopathy progression within 18 months. Hyperthyroidism in the patients, aged 18 to 65, was newly diagnosed and under 2 months in duration. Exclusions: uncontrolled infection, other autoimmune disease, pregnancy, lactation. What was amplified from RNA transcripts were TCR beta CDR3 regions. The HTBI primer set served for first-round RT-PCR of the TCR CDR3. Each CDR3 protein is one row after TCRdb ran MiXCR on the multiplex PCR reads. The sample records around 290,000 distinct CDR3 sequences, about 13% being singletons. This clonotype was counted many times.

The source is a woman in her 40s with Graves' hyperthyroidism. This chain links TRBV5-5 with TRBJ2-3; 11 bases fit TRBD2. What was sequenced was blood. In DNA, the CDR3 is TGTGCCAGCAGCTGGAGGACTAGCGGGAGCACAGATACGCAGTATTTT. This translates into CASSWRTSGSTDTQYF.